The rows below give T cell receptor beta chains drawn from one sample of a study of cytomegalovirus exposure and HLA in healthy donors. Assay: immunoSEQ multiplex PCR; the TCRdb copy retains only in-frame clones and omits some. The table includes approximately 100,000 clones, approximately 77% detected once. Sequencing was performed on PBMCs. The receptors stem from a male donor in good health and CMV-seropositive. CDR3s include the opening cysteine and the closing phenylalanine or tryptophan. The D gene is left open where the match is weak. Rows give clone size only sometimes, using once, few, many, or a class for an expanded clone.

cdr3_length | j_call | v_call | d_call | clone_size | cdr3_aa | cdr3_nt
13 | TRBJ1-1 | TRBV6-5 | TRBD1 | NA | CASRRTGATEAFF | TGTGCCAGCAGACGAACAGGGGCCACTGAAGCTTTCTTT
17 | TRBJ2-6 | TRBV5-1 | NA | NA | CASSPPGQDSGANVLTF | TGCGCCAGCAGCCCCCCAGGGCAGGACTCTGGGGCCAACGTCCTGACTTTC
19 | TRBJ1-4 | TRBV4-2 | TRBD1 | NA | CASSQGRDRGQATNEKLFF | TGTGCCAGCAGCCAAGGCCGGGACAGGGGGCAGGCTACTAATGAAAAACTGTTTTTT
15 | TRBJ2-7 | TRBV6-5 | TRBD1 | few | CASSKDRRSSYEQYF | TGTGCCAGCAGTAAGGACAGGAGAAGCTCCTACGAGCAGTACTTC
16 | TRBJ2-1 | TRBV7-3 | NA | few | CASSSPTRSRFDEQFF | TGTGCCAGCAGCAGCCCTACTAGGTCCAGGTTTGATGAGCAGTTCTTC
12 | TRBJ1-4 | TRBV6-6 | NA | NA | CASGASNEKLFF | TGTGCTAGCGGGGCCTCAAATGAAAAACTGTTTTTT
15 | TRBJ2-7 | TRBV10-1 | TRBD1 | NA | CASSPSGQTYYEQYF | TGCGCCAGCAGCCCTTCGGGACAGACCTACTACGAGCAGTACTTC
17 | TRBJ2-2 | TRBV11-2 | TRBD1 | NA | CASSTRGGQGNTGELFF | TGTGCCAGCAGCACTAGAGGAGGACAGGGGAACACCGGGGAGCTGTTTTTT
16 | TRBJ2-7 | TRBV15 | TRBD1 | NA | CATSLTTGGNFYEQYF | TGTGCCACCAGCCTAACCACAGGGGGGAACTTCTACGAGCAGTACTTC
11 | TRBJ2-7 | TRBV12-5 | NA | NA | CASGSGGRQYF | TGTGCTAGTGGTTCCGGCGGGCGGCAGTACTTC
14 | TRBJ1-2 | TRBV7-6 | NA | NA | CAIAFDRSGYGYTF | TGTGCCATCGCCTTTGACAGATCGGGCTATGGCTACACCTTC
13 | TRBJ2-7 | TRBV4-2 | NA | NA | CASSQGAGYEQYF | TGTGCCAGCAGCCAAGGGGCAGGCTACGAGCAGTACTTC
21 | TRBJ2-3 | TRBV18 | TRBD2 | NA | CASSPPAGTSAARPGTDTQYF | TGTGCCAGCTCACCACCGGCGGGGACTAGCGCGGCCAGACCGGGCACAGATACGCAGTATTTT
15 | TRBJ2-2 | TRBV9 | NA | once | CASSVPAGGTGELFF | TGTGCCAGCAGCGTACCGGCAGGTGGGACCGGGGAGCTGTTTTTT
14 | TRBJ1-2 | TRBV4-3 | NA | NA | CASSQDPRVGGYTF | TGCGCCAGCAGCCAAGATCCCAGGGTTGGCGGCTACACCTTC
15 | TRBJ2-1 | TRBV6-4 | TRBD2 | few | CASSEAGGSYNEQFF | TGTGCCAGCAGTGAAGCGGGGGGCTCCTACAATGAGCAGTTCTTC
14 | TRBJ2-2 | TRBV5-1 | TRBD2 | NA | CASRLAGGSGELFF | TGCGCCAGCAGACTAGCGGGGGGATCCGGGGAGCTGTTTTTT
16 | TRBJ1-1 | TRBV5-4 | NA | few | CASSSFRRDTNTEAFF | TGTGCCAGCAGCTCATTCCGCCGGGACACCAACACTGAAGCTTTCTTT
15 | TRBJ2-5 | TRBV7-9 | TRBD2 | NA | CASSSLSGGWETQYF | TGTGCCAGCAGCTCACTTAGCGGGGGCTGGGAGACCCAGTACTTC
15 | TRBJ2-5 | TRBV7-8 | NA | once | CASSLVRAFQETQYF | TGTGCCAGCAGCTTAGTGCGGGCTTTCCAAGAGACCCAGTACTTC
14 | TRBJ1-6 | TRBV30 | TRBD1 | NA | CAWSDRGQNSPLHF | TGTGCCTGGAGTGACAGGGGGCAGAATTCACCCCTCCACTTT
16 | TRBJ1-2 | TRBV5-1 | TRBD1 | NA | CASSLDTTGGSYGYTF | TGCGCCAGCAGCTTAGATACGACAGGGGGATCGTATGGCTACACCTTC
14 | TRBJ2-2 | TRBV19 | NA | few | CASSVRRDTGELFF | TGTGCCAGTAGCGTACGGAGGGACACCGGGGAGCTGTTTTTT
15 | TRBJ2-2 | TRBV5-8 | TRBD1 | few | CASSLQGALAGELFF | TGTGCCAGCAGCTTACAGGGGGCGTTGGCCGGGGAGCTGTTTTTT
16 | TRBJ2-3 | TRBV30 | NA | few | CAWSVRRASFTDTQYF | TGTGCCTGGAGTGTAAGGCGGGCCTCATTCACAGATACGCAGTATTTT
15 | TRBJ2-1 | TRBV30 | TRBD2 | NA | CAWSRSGGPNNEQFF | TGTGCCTGGAGTCGTAGCGGGGGGCCGAACAATGAGCAGTTCTTC
13 | TRBJ1-5 | TRBV2 | NA | NA | CASSVSGNQPQHF | TGTGCCAGCAGTGTTTCGGGAAATCAGCCCCAGCATTTT
13 | TRBJ1-5 | TRBV25-1 | TRBD1 | NA | CASSGTGQGNQHF | TGTGCCAGCAGTGGCACGGGACAGGGTAACCAGCATTTT
12 | TRBJ2-5 | TRBV6-5 | TRBD2 | NA | CASKTSGETQYF | TGTGCCAGTAAGACTAGCGGGGAGACCCAGTACTTC
13 | TRBJ1-2 | TRBV6-1 | TRBD1 | NA | CASSRTGSYGYTF | TGTGCCAGCAGTCGGACAGGTAGCTATGGCTACACCTTC
13 | TRBJ1-5 | TRBV10-1 | NA | NA | CAGGAPGNQPQHF | TGCGCCGGCGGGGCTCCGGGCAATCAGCCCCAGCATTTT
14 | TRBJ1-1 | TRBV4-1 | NA | NA | CASSQYTGNTEAFF | TGCGCCAGCAGCCAATACACAGGTAACACTGAAGCTTTCTTT
19 | TRBJ2-6 | TRBV28 | NA | NA | CASSSGVWEQNSGANVLTF | TGTGCCAGCAGTTCGGGGGTTTGGGAACAGAACTCTGGGGCCAACGTCCTGACTTTC